Listed here are 26 T cell receptor beta chains from one sample, sequenced in a study of control samples from healthy donors and cancer patients. Sequencing was performed with immunoSEQ multiplex PCR; in TCRdb, only in-frame clones are kept and a portion is missing. The top ten hold 1.7% of the sample, which has around 130,000 clones, about 92% seen once. Sequenced material: PBMCs. The receptors originated from a man between 45 and 60 years old with head and neck cancer.

V and J are TRBV19 and TRBJ1-4; 7 positions agree with TRBD1. With V trimmed by 3 bases and J by 5 bases, 6 bases remained unmatched. The CDR3 length is 15 residues. Germline lookup yields CDR1 LNHDA and CDR2 SQIVND (reference sequence). This CDR3 is CASSIGTELNEKLFF. CDR3 DNA sequence: TGTGCCAGTAGTATTGGGACAGAACTGAATGAAAAACTGTTTTTT. The full variable domain, in which reference TRBV19 and TRBJ1-4 provide the parts outside the CDR3, is DGGITQSPKYLFRKEGQNVTLSCEQNLNHDAMYWYRQDPGQGLRLIYYSQIVNDFQKGDIAEGYSVSREKKESFPLTVTSAQKNPTAFYLCASSIGTELNEKLFFGSGTQLSVL.

This chain joins TRBV6-2 or TRBV6-3 and TRBJ2-3, with 10 bases fitting TRBD2. Germline CDR1 and CDR2: MNHEY and SVGEGT. The CDR3 totals 16 residues. V shed 4 bases and J 5 bases; nucleotides not matched to a gene: 9. The CDR3 loop reads CASSSPGLASRDTQYF. CDR3 nucleotide sequence: TGTGCCAGCAGTTCGCCGGGACTAGCGAGTAGAGATACGCAGTATTTT.

The chain couples TRBV7-3 to TRBJ2-5; 10 bases map to TRBD1. J lost 5 bases, V lost 1 base, and 4 bases had no gene match. Germline values: CDR1 SGHTA, CDR2 FQGTGA. This CDR3 is 15 amino acids long. The CDR3 region has the DNA TGTGCCAGCAGCTTAATTGGGACAGGGGTTGAGACCCAGTACTTC. Translation gives CASSLIGTGVETQYF.

The J gene is TRBJ2-3, the V gene TRBV6-1; 9 positions agree with TRBD1. The CDR3 covers 18 residues. Looked up from germline, CDR1 is MNHNS and CDR2 is SASEGT. Trimming cost V 1 base and J 5 bases; bases outside gene matches: 13. DNA of the CDR3: TGTGCCAGCAGTGAAGTTTGGGGACAGGGAGGCGACCAAGATACGCAGTATTTT. Its translation: CASSEVWGQGGDQDTQYF.

The chain recombines TRBV4-2 with TRBJ2-7; D is possibly TRBD1 (6 bases). Germline V gene data show CDR1 as LGHNA and CDR2 as YNFKEQ. The CDR3 has 12 amino acids. The V and J ends lost 5 bases and 3 bases respectively, with 8 bases between them. DNA of the CDR3: TGTGCCAGCAGCAAGGACAGCTACGAGCAGTACTTC. As protein: CASSKDSYEQYF.

This sequence joins TRBV30 and TRBJ1-2; 10 bases match TRBD1. The CDR3 totals 13 residues. Germline-derived CDR1 and CDR2 are GTSNPN and SVGIG (reference sequence). V dropped 5 bases and J dropped 4; count of bases not matched to a gene: 4. DNA for the CDR3: TGTGCCTGGGGGGACAGGGGTTTCTATGGCTACACCTTC. Protein sequence: CAWGDRGFYGYTF.

The chain uses TRBV7-3 and TRBJ2-3; TRBD2 aligns across 9 bases. From germline, CDR1 is SGHTA and CDR2 FQGTGA. V lost 5 bases and J lost 1; bases outside the gene matches: 4. The CDR3 consists of 15 residues. The CDR3 coding sequence is TGTGCCAGCAGCAGTAGCGGGGGCCGCACAGATACGCAGTATTTT. As protein: CASSSSGGRTDTQYF.

The rearrangement joins TRBV27 to TRBJ2-1; D gene unclear. V was trimmed by 6 bases and J by 0 bases, leaving 9 bases between them. The length of the CDR3 is 14 residues. CDR1 is MNHEY and CDR2 is SMNVEV in the germline V gene (reference sequence). The CDR3 coding sequence is TGTGCCAGCAGGACGGCCACCTCCTACAATGAGCAGTTCTTC. This gives the protein CASRTATSYNEQFF.

The chain joins TRBV29-1 to TRBJ1-2; D remains unclear. This CDR3 has 16 residues. Germline loops: CDR1 SQVTM, CDR2 ANQGSEA. Trimming took 1 base from V and 2 from J, leaving 17 bases between them. The CDR3 loop is CSVEGLIGRQNYGYTF. The CDR3 nucleotides read TGCAGCGTTGAAGGGCTTATTGGCAGGCAGAACTATGGCTACACCTTC.

This clone has just one count. Here the CDR3 reads CASSASSGQNTGELFF. CDR3 in DNA: TGTGCCAGCAGCGCCTCTAGCGGACAGAACACCGGGGAGCTGTTTTTT. The chain carries TRBV9 and TRBJ2-2; 7 positions agree with TRBD2. Germline V lookup: CDR1 SGDLS, CDR2 YYNGEE. V shed 3 bases, J shed 1 base, and the junction held 6 bases outside the gene matches. This CDR3 is built from 16 residues.

This chain connects TRBV28 to TRBJ1-1; D unclear. Germline V gene data show CDR1 as MDHEN and CDR2 as SYDVKM. CDR3 length: 13 residues. V lost 8 bases and J 5 bases, leaving 15 bases between the germline ends. The CDR3 region has the DNA TGTGCCAGCTCTCGGTGGGTGGTAACTGAAGCTTTCTTT. The encoded protein is CASSRWVVTEAFF.

The CDR3 coding sequence is TGCGCCAGCAGCCAAATAGGAGGGGGTGCAGAGACCCAGTACTTC. It encodes CASSQIGGGAETQYF. V is TRBV4-1 and J is TRBJ2-5, with D perhaps given as TRBD1 or TRBD2 (6 bases each). Germline V gene data show CDR1 as MGHRA and CDR2 as YSYEKL. V gave up 2 bases and J gave up 4 bases, with 14 bases separating them. The CDR3 loop spans 15 amino acids.

V is TRBV18 and J is TRBJ2-2; 8 bases are shared with TRBD1. The germline V gene encodes CDR1 KGHSH and CDR2 LQKENI. This CDR3 region has 15 residues. V lost 6 bases to trimming and J lost 0 bases; unmatched junction nucleotides: 3. The CDR3 region has the DNA TGTGCCAGCTCTCCGGGACAGGCGAACACCGGGGAGCTGTTTTTT. The encoded protein is CASSPGQANTGELFF.

V usage is TRBV5-1 and J usage is TRBJ2-2, with 7 bases matching TRBD2. V lost 2 bases, J lost 8 bases, and 9 bases stayed unmatched. The CDR3 is 15 amino acids. The germline V gene encodes CDR1 SGHRS and CDR2 YFSETQ. The chain's CDR3 is CASSFAGTITGELFF. The DNA for the CDR3 is TGCGCCAGCAGCTTTGCCGGGACTATTACTGGGGAGCTGTTTTTT.

The sample holds one count of this clone. This chain connects TRBV19 to TRBJ1-1, with D hard to call. Germline CDR1 and CDR2: LNHDA and SQIVND (reference sequence). The CDR3 has 14 residues. V was trimmed by 7 bases and J by 0 bases, leaving 12 bases between them. The CDR3 reads CASIPDPMNTEAFF. Here the CDR3 DNA reads TGTGCCAGTATACCGGATCCCATGAACACTGAAGCTTTCTTT.

V is TRBV4-1 and J is TRBJ1-5; TRBD1 matches at 7 bases. This CDR3 is 14 amino acids long. Trimming at V came to 4 bases and at J to 7 bases, leaving 7 bases not matched to a gene. Germline loops: CDR1 MGHRA, CDR2 YSYEKL. The DNA of the CDR3 is TGCGCCAGCAGCCTGACCCGACAGGGCCAGCCCCAGCATTTT. Translation: CASSLTRQGQPQHF.

The chain employs TRBV19 and TRBJ2-3; 7 positions agree with TRBD2. The CDR3 totals 14 residues. Germline CDR1 is LNHDA and CDR2 is SQIVND (reference sequence). Unmatched junction bases numbered 8, after V lost 7 bases and J lost 4 bases. The CDR3 DNA reads TGTGCCAGTACTAGCGGCCGCGTGGCAGATACGCAGTATTTT. This sequence encodes CASTSGRVADTQYF.

The CDR3 nucleotides are TGCGCCAGCAGTAGACAGGGACTCCTCTCTGGGGCCAACGTCCTGACTTTC. Translation: CASSRQGLLSGANVLTF. This chain uses TRBV5-1 with TRBJ2-6; TRBD1 might be the D (7 bases). The CDR3 is 17 amino acids. The germline V and J ends were trimmed by 5 bases and 0 bases, with 15 bases remaining between them. Germline CDR1 reads SGHRS; CDR2 reads YFSETQ.

The V and J genes are TRBV28 and TRBJ1-2; possible D gene TRBD1, 5 bases. This CDR3 has 14 amino acids. V was clipped by 6 bases and J by 6 bases, with 17 bases between them. Germline-derived CDR1 and CDR2 are MDHEN and SYDVKM. The CDR3 DNA is TGTGCCAGCAGGACCGGGGCAGAAGGGGATGGCTACACCTTC. Translation gives CASRTGAEGDGYTF.

The chain employs TRBV7-9 and TRBJ2-7; D could derive from TRBD1 or TRBD2 (6 bases each). This CDR3 region has 15 residues. CDR1 and CDR2 (germline): SEHNR, FQNEAQ (reference sequence). The V gene lost 5 bases and the J gene lost 0 bases, with 14 bases spanning the gap. The CDR3 bases are TGTGCCAGCAGCCTGGGGGGACACGTCTCCTACGAGCAGTACTTC. Its protein is CASSLGGHVSYEQYF. Together with reference TRBV7-9 and TRBJ2-7, the CDR3 gives the full variable domain: DTGVSQNPRHKITKRGQNVTFRCDPISEHNRLYWYRQTLGQGPEFLTYFQNEAQLEKSRLLSDRFSAERPKGSFSTLEIQRTEQGDSAMYLCASSLGGHVSYEQYFGPGTRLTVT.

The CDR3 reads CASNSGLSYGYTF. DNA for the CDR3: TGTGCCAGCAATTCGGGGTTAAGCTATGGCTACACCTTC. The rearrangement links TRBV12-3 or TRBV12-4 to TRBJ1-2; D is unclear. The CDR3 is made up of 13 amino acids. V lost 7 bases to trimming and J lost 4 bases, with 13 bases between them.

This clone appeared a single time. The rearrangement joins TRBV6-5 to TRBJ1-2; the D is unclear. The CDR3 runs 13 residues. Looked up from germline, CDR1 is MNHEY and CDR2 is SVGAGI. With 8 bases removed from V and 2 bases from J, the gap between germline ends came to 12 bases. CDR3 in DNA: TGTGCCAGCGAAACGACGGCGAACTATGGCTACACCTTC. Amino acids: CASETTANYGYTF.

This clone was picked up one time. The chain joins TRBV7-8 to TRBJ2-2, with 8 bases fitting TRBD1. The CDR3 covers 16 residues. The V gene's germline CDR1 is SGHVS and CDR2 FQNEAQ. V lost 4 bases to trimming and J lost 1 base; unmatched junction nucleotides: 5. Here the CDR3 DNA reads TGTGCCAGCAGCTCCGCGGACAGGGTGAACACCGGGGAGCTGTTTTTT. Amino acids: CASSSADRVNTGELFF.

CDR3 loop: CASRDFHDEQYF. CDR3 nucleotide sequence: TGTGCCTCCCGGGACTTCCACGACGAGCAGTACTTC. V and J are TRBV19 and TRBJ2-7; D perhaps matches TRBD2 (6 bases). CDR1 LNHDA and CDR2 SQIVND come from the germline V gene (reference sequence). The germline V and J ends were trimmed by 11 bases and 5 bases, with 16 bases remaining between them. CDR3 length: 12 residues. Filled out from reference TRBV19 and TRBJ2-7, the complete variable domain reads DGGITQSPKYLFRKEGQNVTLSCEQNLNHDAMYWYRQDPGQGLRLIYYSQIVNDFQKGDIAEGYSVSREKKESFPLTVTSAQKNPTAFYLCASRDFHDEQYFGPGTRLTVT.

The rearrangement links TRBV6-5 to TRBJ2-1; possible D gene TRBD1, 6 bases. This CDR3 is 12 amino acids long. Trimming stripped 2 bases from V and 9 bases from J, with 8 bases between. Germline V gene lookup returns CDR1 MNHEY and CDR2 SVGAGI. The CDR3 sequence is CASSYRGTEQFF. CDR3 bases: TGTGCCAGCAGTTACAGGGGGACTGAGCAGTTCTTC.

The chain recombines TRBV3-1 (or the pseudogene TRBV3-2) with TRBJ1-1; D gene uncertain. The germline V and J ends were trimmed by 7 bases and 3 bases, with 12 bases remaining between them. Germline loops: CDR1 LGHDT, CDR2 YNNKEL (reference sequence). The CDR3 runs to 13 residues. CDR3 nucleotides: TGTGCCAGCACCAAAAAAGGCTACACTGAAGCTTTCTTT. It encodes CASTKKGYTEAFF.